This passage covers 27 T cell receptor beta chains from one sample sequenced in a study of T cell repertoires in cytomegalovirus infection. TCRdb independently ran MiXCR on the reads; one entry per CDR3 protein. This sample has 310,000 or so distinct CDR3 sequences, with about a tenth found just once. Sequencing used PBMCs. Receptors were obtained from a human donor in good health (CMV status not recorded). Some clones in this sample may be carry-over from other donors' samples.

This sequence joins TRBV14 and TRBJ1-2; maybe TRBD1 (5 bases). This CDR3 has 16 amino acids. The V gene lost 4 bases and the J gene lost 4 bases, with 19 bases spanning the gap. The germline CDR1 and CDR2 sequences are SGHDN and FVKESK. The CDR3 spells CASSPGEGKVVYGYTF. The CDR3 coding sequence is TGTGCCAGCAGCCCGGGCGAGGGGAAGGTGGTCTATGGCTACACCTTC.

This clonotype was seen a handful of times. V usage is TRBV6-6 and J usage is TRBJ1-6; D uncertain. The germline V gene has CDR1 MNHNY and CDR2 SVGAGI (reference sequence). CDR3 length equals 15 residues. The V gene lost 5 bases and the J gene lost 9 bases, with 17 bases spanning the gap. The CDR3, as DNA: TGTGCCAGCAGTAATCCGGGAGAGGTCGGTTCACCCCTCCACTTT. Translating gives CASSNPGEVGSPLHF.

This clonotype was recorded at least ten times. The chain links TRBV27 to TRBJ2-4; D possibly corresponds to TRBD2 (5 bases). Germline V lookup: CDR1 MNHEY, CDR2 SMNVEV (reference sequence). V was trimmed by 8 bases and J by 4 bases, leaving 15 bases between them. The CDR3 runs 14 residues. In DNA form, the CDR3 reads TGTGCCAGCCGATCCCCGGGGAGAAAAAACATTCAGTACTTC. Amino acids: CASRSPGRKNIQYF.

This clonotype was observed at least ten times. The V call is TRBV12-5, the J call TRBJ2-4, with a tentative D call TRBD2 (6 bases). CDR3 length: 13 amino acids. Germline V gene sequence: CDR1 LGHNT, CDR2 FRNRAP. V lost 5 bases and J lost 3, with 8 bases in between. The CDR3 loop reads CASGREDKNIQYF. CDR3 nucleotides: TGTGCTAGTGGTAGGGAGGACAAAAACATTCAGTACTTC.

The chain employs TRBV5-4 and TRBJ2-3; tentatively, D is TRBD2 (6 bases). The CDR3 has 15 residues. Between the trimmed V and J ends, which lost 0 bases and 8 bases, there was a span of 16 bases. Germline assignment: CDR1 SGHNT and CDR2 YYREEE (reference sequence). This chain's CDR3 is CASSLANFGGGTQYF. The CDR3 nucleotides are TGTGCCAGCAGCTTGGCCAATTTCGGGGGAGGTACGCAGTATTTT.

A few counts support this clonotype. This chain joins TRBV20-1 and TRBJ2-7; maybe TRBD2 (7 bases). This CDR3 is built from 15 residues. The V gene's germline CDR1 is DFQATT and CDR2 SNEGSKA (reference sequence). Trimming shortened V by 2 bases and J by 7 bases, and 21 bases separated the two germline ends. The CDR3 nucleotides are TGCAGTGCTAGATCGGGGGCGGGGGCCTCCTGGGAGCAGTACGTC. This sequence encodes CSARSGAGASWEQYV.

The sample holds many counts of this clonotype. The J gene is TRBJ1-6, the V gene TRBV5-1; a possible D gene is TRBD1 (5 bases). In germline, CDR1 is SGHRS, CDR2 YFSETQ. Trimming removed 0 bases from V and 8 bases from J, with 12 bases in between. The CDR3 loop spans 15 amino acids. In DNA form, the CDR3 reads TGCGCCAGCAGCTTGGTGGAGGGACCTTATTCACCCCTCCACTTT. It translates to CASSLVEGPYSPLHF.

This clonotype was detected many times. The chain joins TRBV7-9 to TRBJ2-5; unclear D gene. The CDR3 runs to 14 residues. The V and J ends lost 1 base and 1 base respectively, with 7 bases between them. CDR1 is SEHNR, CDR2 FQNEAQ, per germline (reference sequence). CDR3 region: CASSLEGFQETQYF. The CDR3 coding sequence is TGTGCCAGCAGCTTAGAAGGATTCCAAGAGACCCAGTACTTC.

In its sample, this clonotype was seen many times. The CDR3 reads CASSVGLAGGYNEQFF. In DNA, the CDR3 is TGTGCCAGCAGCGTGGGACTAGCGGGGGGCTACAATGAGCAGTTCTTC. The chain uses TRBV5-4 and TRBJ2-1, with TRBD2 matching 15 bases. The junction had 2 bases not matched to a gene; V was cut back by 4 bases and J by 3 bases. Germline values: CDR1 SGHNT, CDR2 YYREEE (reference sequence). The CDR3 is 16 residues long.

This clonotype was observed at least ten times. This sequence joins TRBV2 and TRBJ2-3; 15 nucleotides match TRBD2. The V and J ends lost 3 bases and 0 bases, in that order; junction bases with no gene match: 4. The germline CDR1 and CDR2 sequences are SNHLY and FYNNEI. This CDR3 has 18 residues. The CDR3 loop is CASSDLGLAGGSTDTQYF. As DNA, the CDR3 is TGTGCCAGCAGTGACCTAGGACTAGCGGGGGGGAGCACAGATACGCAGTATTTT.

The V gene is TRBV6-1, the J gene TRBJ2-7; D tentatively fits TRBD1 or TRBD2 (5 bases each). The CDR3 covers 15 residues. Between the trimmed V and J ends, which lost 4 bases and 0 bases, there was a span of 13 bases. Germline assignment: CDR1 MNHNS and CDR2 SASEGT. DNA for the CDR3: TGTGCCAGCAGTGGGGGGACGGCTCTCTCCTACGAGCAGTACGTC. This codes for CASSGGTALSYEQYV.

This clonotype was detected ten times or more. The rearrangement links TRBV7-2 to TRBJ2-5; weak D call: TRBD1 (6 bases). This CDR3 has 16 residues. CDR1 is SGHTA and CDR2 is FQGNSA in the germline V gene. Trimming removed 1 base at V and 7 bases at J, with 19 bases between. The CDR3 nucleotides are TGTGCCAGCAGCTTAGACCCAGGGGCTGCTTTTCGGACCCAGTACTTC. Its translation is CASSLDPGAAFRTQYF.

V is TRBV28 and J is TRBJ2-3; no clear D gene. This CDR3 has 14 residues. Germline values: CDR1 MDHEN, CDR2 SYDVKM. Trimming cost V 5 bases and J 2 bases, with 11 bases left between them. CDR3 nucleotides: TGTGCCAGCAGTCCTCTTACCTACACAGATACGCAGTATTTT. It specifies CASSPLTYTDTQYF.

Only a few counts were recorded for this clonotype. The CDR3 DNA sequence: TGTGCCACCAGTGACCCGGGGGGGCCATACACCGGGGAGCTGTTTTTT. This codes for CATSDPGGPYTGELFF. The chain uses TRBV24-1 and TRBJ2-2; 8 positions match TRBD2. V lost 4 bases, J lost 3 bases, and 6 bases stayed unmatched. Per the germline V gene, CDR1 is KGHDR and CDR2 is SFDVKD. The CDR3 loop spans 16 amino acids.

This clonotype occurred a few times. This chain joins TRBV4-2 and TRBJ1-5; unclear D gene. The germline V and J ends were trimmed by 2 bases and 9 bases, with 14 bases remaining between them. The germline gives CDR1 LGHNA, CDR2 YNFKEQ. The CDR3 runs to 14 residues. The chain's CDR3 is CASSQHSSIAPQHF. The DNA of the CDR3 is TGTGCCAGCAGCCAACACAGTTCTATTGCGCCCCAGCATTTT.

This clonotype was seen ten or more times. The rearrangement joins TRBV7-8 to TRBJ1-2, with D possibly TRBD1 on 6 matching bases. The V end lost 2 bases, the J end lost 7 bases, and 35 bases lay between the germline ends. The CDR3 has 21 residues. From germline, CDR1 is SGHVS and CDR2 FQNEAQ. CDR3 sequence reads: CASSLRLRLSQGTIPAAGYTF. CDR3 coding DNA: TGTGCCAGCAGCTTAAGGCTTAGGTTAAGTCAGGGGACGATTCCGGCGGCTGGCTACACCTTC.

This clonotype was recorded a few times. The CDR3 coding sequence is TGCAGCGTTGAAAGCGCAGCCGCCTATGGCTACACCTTC. Amino acid sequence: CSVESAAAYGYTF. This chain joins TRBV29-1 and TRBJ1-2; no reliable D call. The CDR3 spans 13 residues. With 2 bases removed from V and 4 bases from J, the gap between germline ends came to 11 bases. CDR1 is SQVTM and CDR2 is ANQGSEA in the germline V gene. The variable domain in full, with the rest retrieved from reference TRBV29-1 and TRBJ1-2, is SAVISQKPSRDICQRGTSLTIQCQVDSQVTMMFWYRQQPGQSLTLIATANQGSEATYESGFVIDKFPISRPNLTFSTLTVSNMSPEDSSIYLCSVESAAAYGYTFGSGTRLTVV.

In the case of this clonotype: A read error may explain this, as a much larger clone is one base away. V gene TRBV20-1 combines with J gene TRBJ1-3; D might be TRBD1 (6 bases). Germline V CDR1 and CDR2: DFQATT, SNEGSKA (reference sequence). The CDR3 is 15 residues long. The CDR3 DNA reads TGCAGAGCTAGGGGGGCGGGGGGCTCTGGAAACACCATATATTTT. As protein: CRARGAGGSGNTIYF.

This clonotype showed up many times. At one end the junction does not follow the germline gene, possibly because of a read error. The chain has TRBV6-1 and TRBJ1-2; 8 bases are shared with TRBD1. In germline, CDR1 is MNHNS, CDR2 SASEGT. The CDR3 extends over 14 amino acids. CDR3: CASREDRGNYGYTF. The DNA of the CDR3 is TGTGCCAGCAGAGAAGACAGGGGAAACTATGGCTACACCTTC.

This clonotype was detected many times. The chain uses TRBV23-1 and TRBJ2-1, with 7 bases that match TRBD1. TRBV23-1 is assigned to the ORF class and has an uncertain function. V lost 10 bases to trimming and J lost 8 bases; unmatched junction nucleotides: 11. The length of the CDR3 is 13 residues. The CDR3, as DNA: TGCGCCAACTCAGGGACAGCGTTCGATGAGCAGTTCTTC. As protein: CANSGTAFDEQFF.

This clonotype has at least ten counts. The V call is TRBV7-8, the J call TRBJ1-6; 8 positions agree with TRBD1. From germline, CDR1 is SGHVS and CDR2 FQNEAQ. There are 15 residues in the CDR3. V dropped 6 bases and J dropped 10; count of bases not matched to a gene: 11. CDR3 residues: CASRPGTGINSPLHF. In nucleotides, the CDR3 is TGTGCCAGCAGACCTGGGACAGGAATAAACTCACCCCTCCACTTT. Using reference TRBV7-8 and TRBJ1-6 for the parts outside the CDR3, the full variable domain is GAGVSQSPRYKVAKRGQDVALRCDPISGHVSLFWYQQALGQGPEFLTYFQNEAQLDKSGLPSDRFFAERPEGSVSTLKIQRTQQEDSAVYLCASRPGTGINSPLHFGNGTRLTVT.

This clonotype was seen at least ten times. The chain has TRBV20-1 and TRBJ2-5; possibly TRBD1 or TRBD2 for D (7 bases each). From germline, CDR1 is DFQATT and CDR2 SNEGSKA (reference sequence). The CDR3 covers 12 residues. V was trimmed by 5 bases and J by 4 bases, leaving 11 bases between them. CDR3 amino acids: CSAQGGRETQYF. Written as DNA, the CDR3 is TGCAGTGCTCAGGGGGGGCGAGAGACCCAGTACTTC.

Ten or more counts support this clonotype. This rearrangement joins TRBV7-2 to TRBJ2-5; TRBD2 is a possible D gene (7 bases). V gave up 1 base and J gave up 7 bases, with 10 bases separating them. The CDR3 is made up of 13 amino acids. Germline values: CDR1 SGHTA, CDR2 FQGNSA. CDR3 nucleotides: TGTGCCAGCAGCTTAGAAGGGGGGGGGACCCAGTACTTC. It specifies CASSLEGGGTQYF.

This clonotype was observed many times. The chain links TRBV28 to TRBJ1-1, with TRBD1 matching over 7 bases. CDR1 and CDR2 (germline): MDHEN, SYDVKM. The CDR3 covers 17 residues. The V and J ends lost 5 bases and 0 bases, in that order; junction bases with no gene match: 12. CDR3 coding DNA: TGTGCCAGCAGTCCCCCACAGGGGCCGATAATGAACACTGAAGCTTTCTTT. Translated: CASSPPQGPIMNTEAFF.

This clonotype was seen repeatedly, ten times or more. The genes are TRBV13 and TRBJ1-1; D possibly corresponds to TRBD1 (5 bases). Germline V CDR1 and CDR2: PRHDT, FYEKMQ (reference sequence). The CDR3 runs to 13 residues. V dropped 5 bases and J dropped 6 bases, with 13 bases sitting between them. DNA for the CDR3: TGTGCCAGCAGCCCAATGGGGCGTCCTGAAGCTTTCTTT. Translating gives CASSPMGRPEAFF.

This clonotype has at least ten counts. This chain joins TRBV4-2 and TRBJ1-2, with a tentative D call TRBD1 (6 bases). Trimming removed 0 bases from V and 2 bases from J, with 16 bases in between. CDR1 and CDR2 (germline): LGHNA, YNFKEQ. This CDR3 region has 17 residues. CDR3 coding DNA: TGTGCCAGCAGCCAAGATAGCCCAGGGGCGCGGAACTATGGCTACACCTTC. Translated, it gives CASSQDSPGARNYGYTF.

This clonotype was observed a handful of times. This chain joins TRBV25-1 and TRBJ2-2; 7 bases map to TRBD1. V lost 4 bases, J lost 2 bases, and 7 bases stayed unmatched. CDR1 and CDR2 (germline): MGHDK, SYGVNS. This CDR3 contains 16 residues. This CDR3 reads CASSAPGQINTGELFF. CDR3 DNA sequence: TGTGCCAGCAGTGCGCCGGGACAGATTAACACCGGGGAGCTGTTTTTT.